Shown below are 30 T cell receptor beta chains from a single sample sequenced in a study of blood T cell repertoires in COVID-19. The table came from immunoSEQ multiplex PCR; TCRdb's copy has only in-frame clones and leaves some out. The sample has a few hundred thousand clones; roughly 90% are singletons. Input material: peripheral blood. The receptors stem from a man aged 40-49 years with acute or convalescent COVID-19.

The chain recombines TRBV5-1 with TRBJ2-3; 7 bases are shared with TRBD1. J lost 6 bases, V lost 0 bases, and 10 bases had no gene match. The CDR3 is 16 residues long. The germline V gene has CDR1 SGHRS and CDR2 YFSETQ. The CDR3 loop is CASSLGIGTVSDTQYF. In nucleotides, the CDR3 is TGCGCCAGCAGCTTGGGTATTGGGACAGTTTCGGATACGCAGTATTTT. Looking up the rest from reference TRBV5-1 and TRBJ2-3 gives the full variable domain: KAGVTQTPRYLIKTRGQQVTLSCSPISGHRSVSWYQQTPGQGLQFLFEYFSETQRNKGNFPGRFSGRQFSNSRSEMNVSTLELGDSALYLCASSLGIGTVSDTQYFGPGTRLTVL.

The chain combines TRBV19 with TRBJ2-2; 11 positions agree with TRBD1. The J segment lost 4 bases and the V segment lost 7 bases, leaving 8 bases of the junction unmatched. Germline CDR1 LNHDA, CDR2 SQIVND (reference sequence). The length of the CDR3 is 16 residues. The CDR3: CASTRRDRGITGELFF. CDR3 nucleotides: TGTGCCAGTACTCGCCGGGACAGGGGGATCACCGGGGAGCTGTTTTTT.

This sequence joins TRBV4-1 and TRBJ1-2; D is perhaps TRBD1 (5 bases). The V gene lost 0 bases and the J gene lost 5 bases, with 13 bases spanning the gap. Germline values: CDR1 MGHRA, CDR2 YSYEKL. The CDR3 consists of 15 residues. In DNA, the CDR3 is TGCGCCAGCAGCCAAGAAAGGACAATCTCATATGGCTACACCTTC. Translation gives CASSQERTISYGYTF.

Details on this clone: This sample also contains other DNA sequences that code for the same CDR3. CDR3 in DNA: TGCGCCAGCAGCTCGACAGGGGGCGAGGAAAAACTGTTTTTT. It encodes CASSSTGGEEKLFF. V and J are TRBV5-1 and TRBJ1-4; 10 bases fit TRBD1. The CDR3 has 14 residues. With 3 bases clipped from V and 8 bases from J, the junction kept 4 bases outside the gene matches. Germline CDR1 reads SGHRS; CDR2 reads YFSETQ.

The rearrangement uses TRBV7-3 and TRBJ2-3, with 16 bases matching TRBD2. V shed 6 bases, J shed 0 bases, and the junction held 9 bases outside the gene matches. In germline, CDR1 is SGHTA, CDR2 FQGTGA. The CDR3 contains 19 residues. CDR3 in DNA: TGTGCCAGCAGTCGAGTTGGGACTAGCGGGAGGGCCAGCACAGATACGCAGTATTTT. It is translated as CASSRVGTSGRASTDTQYF.

The chain recombines TRBV4-3 with TRBJ1-2, with D tentatively TRBD1 (5 bases). CDR3 length: 16 amino acids. Trimming shortened V by 1 base and J by 2 bases, and 14 bases separated the two germline ends. Looked up from germline, CDR1 is LGHNA and CDR2 is YSLEER. CDR3 DNA sequence: TGCGCCAGCAGCCAAGGACACCAGGGAATAAACTATGGCTACACCTTC. It translates to CASSQGHQGINYGYTF.

The gene calls are TRBV5-1 and TRBJ2-7; 7 bases are a match to TRBD1. The CDR3 spans 14 residues. Germline CDR1 reads SGHRS; CDR2 reads YFSETQ. Trimming took 3 bases from V and 3 from J; bases not matched to a gene: 6. Here the CDR3 reads CASSSGQTFYEQYF. CDR3 bases: TGCGCCAGCAGCTCGGGACAGACTTTCTACGAGCAGTACTTC.

This chain links TRBV11-3 with TRBJ2-5, with D maybe TRBD1 (6 bases). This CDR3 spans 14 amino acids. CDR1 and CDR2 (germline): SGHNT, YENEEA. V shed 5 bases and J shed 6 bases, with 16 bases lying between them. CDR3 in DNA: TGTGCCAGCAGCCAACAGGGTGCATCGCAGACCCAGTACTTC. This codes for CASSQQGASQTQYF.

The genes are TRBV6-5 and TRBJ1-1; D not certain. This CDR3 is built from 14 residues. The V gene's germline CDR1 is MNHEY and CDR2 SVGAGI. Deletions cut 7 bases from V and 6 bases from J, with 18 bases between. The CDR3 DNA follows: TGTGCCAGCATCCCCTCAGGCAAGGTGGCTGAAGCTTTCTTT. Its protein product is CASIPSGKVAEAFF.

The chain combines TRBV2 with TRBJ2-7; D unclear. V dropped 2 bases and J dropped 3 bases, with 5 bases sitting between them. This CDR3 is 12 amino acids long. Germline V lookup: CDR1 SNHLY, CDR2 FYNNEI. The CDR3 protein is CASSESGYEQYF. DNA for the CDR3: TGTGCCAGCAGTGAATCGGGCTACGAGCAGTACTTC.

This chain joins TRBV2 and TRBJ2-1; 9 bases map to TRBD2. This CDR3 is built from 15 residues. Per the germline V gene, CDR1 is SNHLY and CDR2 is FYNNEI. The V and J ends lost 8 bases and 6 bases, in that order; junction bases with no gene match: 11. CDR3 DNA sequence: TGTGCCAGCTCCCCTAGCGGGGTGTCGGTCAATGAGCAGTTCTTC. It is translated as CASSPSGVSVNEQFF.

The chain is built from TRBV5-1 and TRBJ2-5, with 7 bases lining up with TRBD2. CDR1 and CDR2 (germline): SGHRS, YFSETQ. V was clipped by 1 base and J by 4 bases; unmatched bases: 7. This CDR3 is 15 amino acids long. CDR3 sequence (DNA): TGCGCCAGCAGCTTGTCGGGGGGATCGGGAGAGACCCAGTACTTC. Translation: CASSLSGGSGETQYF.

The chain joins TRBV6-5 to TRBJ1-1, with 9 bases fitting TRBD1. The CDR3 covers 14 residues. Germline loops: CDR1 MNHEY, CDR2 SVGAGI. V was pared by 6 bases and J by 6 bases, with 8 bases of the junction left unmatched. CDR3: CASRRTGGLAEAFF. The CDR3 bases are TGTGCCAGCAGGCGTACAGGGGGCTTAGCTGAAGCTTTCTTT.

This chain joins TRBV12-3 or TRBV12-4 and TRBJ1-5; D gene uncertain. Trimming shortened V by 2 bases and J by 4 bases, and 6 bases separated the two germline ends. The CDR3 is 13 amino acids. CDR3 sequence: CASSLIRNQPQHF. CDR3 DNA: TGTGCCAGCAGTTTAATTCGGAATCAGCCCCAGCATTTT.

The chain combines TRBV10-3 with TRBJ2-5; TRBD1 matches 8 bases. Germline-derived CDR1 and CDR2 are ENHRY and SYGVKD. V lost 4 bases, J lost 5 bases, and 3 bases stayed unmatched. This CDR3 region has 13 residues. CDR3 in amino acids: CAISVDREETQYF. In DNA form, the CDR3 reads TGTGCCATCAGTGTGGACAGGGAGGAGACCCAGTACTTC.

The V gene is TRBV15, the J gene TRBJ2-7; 9 bases fit TRBD1. The germline V gene has CDR1 LNHNV and CDR2 YYDKDF (reference sequence). The CDR3 runs to 16 residues. V lost 0 bases, J lost 5 bases, and 8 bases stayed unmatched. This CDR3 reads CATSRDWRTGEHEQYF. The CDR3 DNA follows: TGTGCCACCAGCAGAGATTGGCGGACAGGGGAACACGAGCAGTACTTC. Based on the CDR3 plus reference TRBV15 and TRBJ2-7, the full variable domain is DAMVIQNPRYQVTQFGKPVTLSCSQTLNHNVMYWYQQKSSQAPKLLFHYYDKDFNNEADTPDNFQSRRPNTSFCFLDIRSPGLGDTAMYLCATSRDWRTGEHEQYFGPGTRLTVT.

This clone was detected only once. The V gene is TRBV2, the J gene TRBJ2-2; 13 nucleotides align to TRBD2. Germline V gene lookup returns CDR1 SNHLY and CDR2 FYNNEI. The CDR3 runs to 18 residues. Trimming cost V 3 bases and J 3 bases; bases outside gene matches: 7. CDR3 residues: CASSEGGLAGTYTGELFF. The DNA for the CDR3 is TGTGCCAGCAGTGAGGGGGGACTAGCGGGGACATACACCGGGGAGCTGTTTTTT. The full variable domain, in which reference TRBV2 and TRBJ2-2 provide the parts outside the CDR3, is EPEVTQTPSHQVTQMGQEVILRCVPISNHLYFYWYRQILGQKVEFLVSFYNNEISEKSEIFDDQFSVERPDGSNFTLKIRSTKLEDSAMYFCASSEGGLAGTYTGELFFGEGSRLTVL.

The V gene is TRBV27, the J gene TRBJ2-7; TRBD2 agrees at 9 bases. The V and J ends lost 5 bases and 6 bases, in that order; junction bases with no gene match: 11. Germline CDR1 is MNHEY and CDR2 is SMNVEV (reference sequence). The CDR3 extends over 15 amino acids. The CDR3 sequence: CASSPEASGAGEQYF. Written as DNA, the CDR3 is TGTGCCAGCAGTCCAGAGGCTAGCGGGGCTGGCGAGCAGTACTTC.

V gene TRBV29-1 combines with J gene TRBJ2-2, with D hard to call. Germline V gene data show CDR1 as SQVTM and CDR2 as ANQGSEA. The CDR3 is 12 residues long. V dropped 5 bases and J dropped 8 bases, with 12 bases sitting between them. The CDR3 DNA sequence: TGCAGCGTTAGAGGAGCGACTGGGGAGCTGTTTTTT. Translation: CSVRGATGELFF.

This chain uses TRBV27 with TRBJ1-2; no clear D. Germline loops: CDR1 MNHEY, CDR2 SMNVEV (reference sequence). This CDR3 is 15 amino acids long. V was shortened by 5 bases and J by 1 base, with 14 bases between the two germline ends. The CDR3 sequence is CASSPKRSFNYGYTF. The CDR3 bases are TGTGCCAGCAGTCCTAAGCGATCCTTTAACTATGGCTACACCTTC.

This clone has only one observation. This chain uses TRBV2 with TRBJ1-6; 7 positions agree with TRBD1. V gave up 5 bases and J gave up 7 bases; unmatched junction bases: 11. Germline CDR1 reads SNHLY; CDR2 reads FYNNEI. This CDR3 spans 16 amino acids. The CDR3 here is CASSRTLTGSNSPLHF. CDR3 sequence (DNA): TGTGCCAGCAGTCGTACCCTGACAGGGTCGAATTCACCCCTCCACTTT.

This sequence joins TRBV6-6 and TRBJ2-1, with D possibly matching TRBD1 (6 bases). Germline CDR1 is MNHNY and CDR2 is SVGAGI (reference sequence). The length of the CDR3 is 14 residues. DNA of the CDR3: TGTGTCACCAGCATACAGGGTACCTACAATGAGCAGTTCTTC. Translation gives CVTSIQGTYNEQFF.

J is TRBJ1-1 and V is TRBV19; TRBD1 matches 10 bases. With 7 bases clipped from V and 3 bases from J, the junction kept 11 bases outside the gene matches. In germline, CDR1 is LNHDA, CDR2 SQIVND (reference sequence). The CDR3 totals 16 residues. CDR3 sequence (DNA): TGTGCCAGTATCAATCAGCGGGGACAGGGGTACACTGAAGCTTTCTTT. It yields the protein CASINQRGQGYTEAFF.

This clone came up once. The V gene is TRBV3-1 (or the pseudogene TRBV3-2), the J gene TRBJ2-7; 7 bases fit TRBD2. Germline V gives CDR1 LGHDT, CDR2 YNNKEL (reference sequence). CDR3 length: 11 amino acids. The J segment lost 10 bases and the V segment lost 3 bases, leaving 3 bases of the junction unmatched. The CDR3 loop is CASSHETSQYF. CDR3 DNA sequence: TGTGCCAGCAGCCATGAGACTAGCCAGTACTTC.

This clone was found once. Here the CDR3 DNA reads TGTGCCAGCAGCTTAGGAGGCGGGGGAGAGACCCAGTACTTC. Its translation: CASSLGGGGETQYF. This rearrangement joins TRBV11-3 to TRBJ2-5; TRBD2 matches at 7 bases. Germline loops: CDR1 SGHNT, CDR2 YENEEA. The V and J ends lost 1 base and 4 bases, in that order; junction bases with no gene match: 3. This CDR3 comprises 14 residues.

The chain joins TRBV21-1 to TRBJ1-1; the table's D call, TRBD1, was not checked against the DNA. TRBV21-1 is a known pseudogene. The CDR3 consists of 10 residues. This CDR3 reads CASRQGQAFF. CDR3 sequence (DNA): TGTGCCAGCAGACAGGGGCAAGCTTTCTTT.

This clone came up a few times. The rearrangement links TRBV11-1 to TRBJ1-3, with a weak D call TRBD1 (6 bases). The V gene lost 4 bases and the J gene lost 4 bases, with 8 bases spanning the gap. The CDR3 is 13 residues long. CDR1 is SGHAT, CDR2 FQDESV, per germline (reference sequence). The CDR3 spells CASSSDRGNTIYF. The CDR3 DNA reads as TGTGCCAGCAGCTCCGACAGGGGAAACACCATATATTTT.

The chain combines TRBV7-3 with TRBJ2-5, with D possibly being TRBD1 (5 bases). Trimming stripped 2 bases from V and 2 bases from J, with 15 bases between. CDR3 length: 16 amino acids. The germline V gene has CDR1 SGHTA and CDR2 FQGTGA. CDR3 sequence (DNA): TGTGCCAGCAGCTTAGGGTCCCAGGGAAAGCAAGAGACCCAGTACTTC. Residues: CASSLGSQGKQETQYF.

This chain connects TRBV5-1 to TRBJ2-1; D remains unclear. V was clipped by 2 bases and J by 6 bases, with 21 bases between them. CDR3 length equals 17 residues. Per germline, CDR1 SGHRS and CDR2 YFSETQ. The CDR3 region is CASSLELTGPLGNEQFF. As DNA, the CDR3 is TGCGCCAGCAGCTTAGAATTGACGGGTCCCCTGGGCAATGAGCAGTTCTTC. Variable domain in full (rest from reference TRBV5-1 and TRBJ2-1): KAGVTQTPRYLIKTRGQQVTLSCSPISGHRSVSWYQQTPGQGLQFLFEYFSETQRNKGNFPGRFSGRQFSNSRSEMNVSTLELGDSALYLCASSLELTGPLGNEQFFGPGTRLTVL.

This sequence joins TRBV5-1 and TRBJ2-5; 8 bases match TRBD2. The CDR3 runs to 14 residues. V was clipped by 7 bases and J by 2 bases; unmatched bases: 7. Germline CDR1 is SGHRS and CDR2 is YFSETQ. Here the CDR3 reads CASASGGGQETQYF. Written as DNA, the CDR3 is TGCGCCAGCGCAAGTGGCGGGGGGCAAGAGACCCAGTACTTC.